This T cell receptor (beta chain) was identified in a study of cytomegalovirus exposure and HLA in healthy donors. Study conclusions and caveats: Cytomegalovirus association was assigned to about 150 TCR beta chains. It was confirmed in vitro that a few of the CMV-associated chains were specific for CMV antigens.

A remark on this clone: Antigen specificity is unknown.

Here immunoSEQ multiplex PCR was the method, and the copy in TCRdb shows in-frame clones only, minus some. The sample records 350,000 or so clones, roughly 85% being singletons. Germline lookup yields CDR1 MNHEY and CDR2 SVGAGI. The CDR3 has 15 amino acids. V lost 0 bases, J lost 4 bases, and 12 bases lay in between. The chain couples TRBV6-5 to TRBJ1-1, with D perhaps TRBD1 (5 bases). Sequencing was performed on PBMCs. This TCR derives from a woman in her late teens or twenties in good health and CMV-seronegative. CDR3 in amino acids: CASSYSVQGGTEAFF. CDR3 coding DNA: TGTGCCAGCAGTTACTCGGTCCAGGGAGGCACTGAAGCTTTCTTT.